This T cell receptor (beta chain) emerged from a study of T cells in localized non-small cell lung cancer. Overall study findings and caveats: A median of approximately 50 clones ranked among the top 100 in tumor appeared in adjacent lung. Uninvolved nearby lung showed the greatest T cell clonality, exceeding that found in tumor. Prolonged overall survival went with higher T cell density in the blood.

With respect to this clone: Antigen specificity is unknown.

Method: immunoSEQ multiplex PCR; TCRdb's copy keeps in-frame clones and lacks some. There are under 1,500 clones in the sample; 25% to 30% occur only once, and over 12% lies in the top ten. Samples of adjacent lung (free of atypia) were collected at least 2 cm from the tumor margin. Trimming took off 2 bases at V and 4 bases at J, with 14 bases between the two ends. Germline CDR1 and CDR2: KGHSH and LQKENI. The CDR3 runs 15 residues. V and J are TRBV18 and TRBJ2-5; D is possibly TRBD1 (5 bases). The clonotype was recovered from a woman aged 18-49 years with stage III lung adenocarcinoma. Sequenced here: normal lung tissue next to the tumor, sampled before any cancer treatment. CDR3: CASSPNKGPLETQYF. Written as DNA, the CDR3 is TGTGCCAGCTCACCAAATAAGGGGCCGCTAGAGACCCAGTACTTC.